This TCR beta chain was obtained from a study of Ad26.COV2.S vaccination and SARS-CoV-2 variants. The data were produced by immunoSEQ multiplex PCR, yet TCRdb's version contains in-frame clones alone and is incomplete. The data show fewer than 300,000 clones, 70% to 90% seen once. Treatment indicated: 15 to 20 received Ad26.COV2.S at low or high dose, single or two shots; 5 received placebo; per-sample allocation not given. Day 63 after the first vaccine or placebo injection was the time point for sampling. The CDR3 totals 17 residues. Germline trimming cut 2 bases from V and 3 bases from J; bases unmatched to any gene: 11. CDR1 and CDR2 (germline): GTSNPN, SVGIG (reference sequence).

The receptor comes from a person between 18 and 59 years old who received the Ad26.COV2.S COVID-19 vaccine or a placebo. The V and J genes are TRBV30 and TRBJ2-1; 9 nucleotides match TRBD2. The source was peripheral blood, collected in a trial of Ad26.COV2.S vaccine versus placebo. The CDR3 loop is CAWSTLAVAGVYNEQFF. Here the CDR3 DNA reads TGTGCCTGGAGTACCCTGGCAGTAGCGGGAGTCTACAATGAGCAGTTCTTC.